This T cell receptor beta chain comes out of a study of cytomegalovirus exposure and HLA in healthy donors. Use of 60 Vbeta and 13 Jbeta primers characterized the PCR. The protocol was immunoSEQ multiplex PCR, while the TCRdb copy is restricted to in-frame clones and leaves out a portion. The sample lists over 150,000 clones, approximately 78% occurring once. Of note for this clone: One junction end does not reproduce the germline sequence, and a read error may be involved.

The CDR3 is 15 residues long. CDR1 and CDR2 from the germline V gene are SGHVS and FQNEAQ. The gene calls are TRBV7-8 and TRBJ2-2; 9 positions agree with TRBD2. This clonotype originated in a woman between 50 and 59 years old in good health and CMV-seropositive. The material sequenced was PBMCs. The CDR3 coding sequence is TGTGCCAGCAGGGGCGGGGGGGCGGGGACCGGAGAGCTGTTTTTT. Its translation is CASRGGGAGTGELFF.